This T cell receptor beta chain was captured in a study of cytomegalovirus exposure and HLA in healthy donors. General study findings and limits: The majority of TCR sequences were rare, yet some public TCRs appeared in many donors.

The CDR3 covers 16 residues. Germline CDR1 PRHDT, CDR2 FYEKMQ (reference sequence). Trimming took 1 base from V and 6 from J; bases not matched to a gene: 8. Concerning this clone: Antigen specificity is unknown.

Primers: 60 Vbeta forward and 13 Jbeta reverse. Here immunoSEQ multiplex PCR was the method, and the copy in TCRdb shows in-frame clones only, minus some. Among around 150,000 clones, 70% to 90% were seen once, and the ten largest hold 9.3%. Unrecorded immune exposures were likely, despite nominal health at sampling. The source of this sequence is a man between 18 and 35 years old in good health and CMV-seropositive. The genes are TRBV13 and TRBJ1-2; 10 bases align to TRBD1. Sequencing was carried out using PBMCs. CDR3 loop: CASSLDWDRGPHGYTF. The DNA of the CDR3 is TGTGCCAGCAGCTTAGATTGGGACAGGGGCCCCCATGGCTACACCTTC.